One and the same sample provided the 16 T cell receptor beta chains below, sequenced in a study of blood T cells in healthy people across ages. A second roughly 7 to 11 cycle PCR used barcoded and J-beta primers. TCRdb reprocessed the 5' RACE reads with MiXCR, giving one entry per CDR3 protein. The sample holds about 380,000 distinct CDR3 sequences, roughly half seen once. Sequencing input: blood. Receptors originate from a man between 60 and 70 years old in good health.

A note on this clonotype: A junction end diverges from the germline sequence, so it may reflect a read error. The chain combines TRBV29-1 with TRBJ1-2; no reliable D call. This CDR3 contains 11 residues. Germline-derived CDR1 and CDR2 are SQVTM and ANQGSEA. The CDR3 DNA sequence: TGCAGCCTCGGGTCGGACTATAGCTACACCTTC. Protein: CSLGSDYSYTF.

This sequence joins TRBV7-8 and TRBJ2-3; possibly TRBD1 or TRBD2 for D (5 bases each). This CDR3 region has 14 residues. Germline-derived CDR1 and CDR2 are SGHVS and FQNEAQ. The germline V and J ends were trimmed by 7 bases and 13 bases, with 24 bases remaining between them. The CDR3 is CASNPSRTRRGEYF. The CDR3 DNA is TGTGCCAGCAACCCATCCCGGACCCGAAGAGGGGAGTATTTT.

This clonotype was observed a few times. The J gene is TRBJ1-2, the V gene TRBV6-5, with D perhaps TRBD1 (6 bases). The germline gives CDR1 MNHEY, CDR2 SVGAGI. The CDR3 is 14 residues long. V was cut by 5 bases and J by 4 bases, with 14 bases left in between. CDR3 sequence reads: CASSRTDSVYGYTF. In nucleotides, the CDR3 is TGTGCCAGCAGTCGGACAGATTCCGTCTATGGCTACACCTTC.

This clonotype has only a few counts. The chain links TRBV4-3 to TRBJ2-7, with 9 bases aligning to TRBD1. V lost 0 bases and J lost 7; bases outside the gene matches: 10. The CDR3 is 16 residues long. Germline V CDR1 and CDR2: LGHNA, YSLEER. The CDR3 nucleotides read TGCGCCAGCAGCCAAGAAATAGGGACAGGGATAATGGAGCAGTACTTC. Residues: CASSQEIGTGIMEQYF.

There are a few counts of this clonotype. The V call is TRBV20-1, the J call TRBJ2-5; D is ambiguous. The CDR3 has 10 residues. Germline CDR1 and CDR2: DFQATT and SNEGSKA (reference sequence). Trimming pared 5 bases from V and 8 bases from J, leaving 9 bases between. CDR3 sequence (DNA): TGCAGTGCTCTGGCCCGTACCCAGTACTTC. It yields the protein CSALARTQYF.

This clonotype appeared a few times. The rearrangement uses TRBV11-2 and TRBJ1-1, with D maybe TRBD1 (6 bases). The germline V gene has CDR1 SGHAT and CDR2 FQNNGV. The CDR3 has 15 residues. The germline V and J ends were trimmed by 1 base and 5 bases, with 14 bases remaining between them. The chain's CDR3 is CASSLAGRGGTEAFF. CDR3 nucleotide sequence: TGTGCCAGCAGCTTAGCCGGCAGGGGCGGGACTGAAGCTTTCTTT.

This clonotype was seen once. The chain has TRBV14 and TRBJ2-2; a weak D match, TRBD2 (5 bases). The length of the CDR3 is 17 residues. V lost 4 bases, J lost 1 base, and 16 bases lay in between. Germline V lookup: CDR1 SGHDN, CDR2 FVKESK. CDR3: CASSPATGVGNTGELFF. The CDR3 DNA reads as TGTGCCAGCAGCCCAGCTACCGGGGTCGGGAACACCGGGGAGCTGTTTTTT.

The V call is TRBV12-3 or TRBV12-4, the J call TRBJ2-7, with D perhaps assigned TRBD1 or TRBD2 (5 bases each). There are 14 residues in the CDR3. V was clipped by 3 bases and J by 7 bases, with 16 bases between them. The CDR3 nucleotides read TGTGCCAGCAGTTTTCGGCTAGAGGGGAATGAGCAGTACTTC. The encoded protein is CASSFRLEGNEQYF.

This clonotype has only one observation. The chain recombines TRBV6-5 with TRBJ1-2; 8 positions match TRBD1. Germline values: CDR1 MNHEY, CDR2 SVGAGI. With V trimmed by 8 bases and J by 4 bases, 15 bases remained unmatched. The CDR3 totals 16 residues. This CDR3 is CASAVRQGASGYGYTF. CDR3 bases: TGTGCCAGCGCTGTTCGCCAGGGGGCATCGGGCTATGGCTACACCTTC.

The chain joins TRBV29-1 to TRBJ2-7; D is possibly TRBD1 or TRBD2 (5 bases each). The J call is in doubt because the DNA end fits TRBJ2-5 better. Germline-derived CDR1 and CDR2 are SQVTM and ANQGSEA. CDR3 length: 13 amino acids. The CDR3 loop reads CSVNPPQGVTQYF. Written as DNA, the CDR3 is TGCAGCGTCAATCCCCCCCAGGGAGTGACCCAGTACTTC.

This chain connects TRBV28 to TRBJ2-7; TRBD2 might be the D (5 bases). With 8 bases removed from V and 7 bases from J, the gap between germline ends came to 21 bases. The CDR3 spans 14 residues. Germline loops: CDR1 MDHEN, CDR2 SYDVKM. CDR3 bases: TGTGCCAGCCCCCCATCGAGGGCCAGTGGGGAGCAGTACTTC. This translates into CASPPSRASGEQYF.

Many counts were recorded for this clonotype. The chain combines TRBV6-6 with TRBJ2-5; D might be TRBD1 or TRBD2, each matching 6 bases. The CDR3 has 14 residues. Germline loops: CDR1 MNHNY, CDR2 SVGAGI (reference sequence). Trimming stripped 2 bases from V and 1 base from J, with 8 bases between. The CDR3 DNA reads TGTGCCAGCAGTTACGGGGGGCCCCAAGAGACCCAGTACTTC. Protein: CASSYGGPQETQYF.

V and J are TRBV20-1 and TRBJ1-1; D unresolved. The germline V gene encodes CDR1 DFQATT and CDR2 SNEGSKA (reference sequence). The length of the CDR3 is 14 residues. V was trimmed by 3 bases and J by 2 bases, leaving 13 bases between them. The CDR3 loop reads CSARAPFKNTEAFF. As DNA, the CDR3 is TGCAGTGCTAGGGCGCCCTTTAAAAACACTGAAGCTTTCTTT.

The chain carries TRBV4-1 and TRBJ1-2, with D perhaps TRBD1 (5 bases). Trimming cost V 1 base and J 6 bases, with 18 bases left between them. Germline loops: CDR1 MGHRA, CDR2 YSYEKL. The CDR3 spans 16 residues. The CDR3 here is CASSQGQTTATNGYTF. For the CDR3, the DNA is TGCGCCAGCAGCCAAGGGCAGACGACAGCAACTAATGGCTACACCTTC.

This sequence joins TRBV18 and TRBJ2-4; 10 positions match TRBD1. The germline CDR1 and CDR2 sequences are KGHSH and LQKENI. The CDR3 length is 15 residues. V gave up 1 base and J gave up 13 bases; unmatched junction bases: 10. DNA for the CDR3: TGTGCCAGCTCACCACAAAAGACAGGGACAGGGGAGCAGTACTTC. Its translation: CASSPQKTGTGEQYF.

The chain carries TRBV14 and TRBJ1-2; a weak D match, TRBD1 (5 bases). The CDR3 runs 14 residues. The germline V gene has CDR1 SGHDN and CDR2 FVKESK. The ends were cut back, 4 bases at V and 2 bases at J, with 11 bases in the middle. This CDR3 is CASSPKTANYGYTF. CDR3 sequence (DNA): TGTGCCAGCAGCCCGAAGACAGCGAACTATGGCTACACCTTC.